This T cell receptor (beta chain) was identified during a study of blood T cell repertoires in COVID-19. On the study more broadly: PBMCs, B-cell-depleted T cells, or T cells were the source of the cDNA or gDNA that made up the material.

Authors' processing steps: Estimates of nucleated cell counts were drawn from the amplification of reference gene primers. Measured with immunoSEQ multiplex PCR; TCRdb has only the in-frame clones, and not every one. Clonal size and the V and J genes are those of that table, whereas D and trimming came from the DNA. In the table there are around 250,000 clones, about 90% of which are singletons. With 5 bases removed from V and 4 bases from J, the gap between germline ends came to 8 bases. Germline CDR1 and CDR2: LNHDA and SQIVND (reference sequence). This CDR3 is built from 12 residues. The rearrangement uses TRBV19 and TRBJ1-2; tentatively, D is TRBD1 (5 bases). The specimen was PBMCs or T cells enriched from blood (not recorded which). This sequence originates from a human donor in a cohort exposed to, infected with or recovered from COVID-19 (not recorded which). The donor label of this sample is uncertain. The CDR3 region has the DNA TGTGCCAGTAGTCAGGGCCCCTATGGCTACACCTTC. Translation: CASSQGPYGYTF.